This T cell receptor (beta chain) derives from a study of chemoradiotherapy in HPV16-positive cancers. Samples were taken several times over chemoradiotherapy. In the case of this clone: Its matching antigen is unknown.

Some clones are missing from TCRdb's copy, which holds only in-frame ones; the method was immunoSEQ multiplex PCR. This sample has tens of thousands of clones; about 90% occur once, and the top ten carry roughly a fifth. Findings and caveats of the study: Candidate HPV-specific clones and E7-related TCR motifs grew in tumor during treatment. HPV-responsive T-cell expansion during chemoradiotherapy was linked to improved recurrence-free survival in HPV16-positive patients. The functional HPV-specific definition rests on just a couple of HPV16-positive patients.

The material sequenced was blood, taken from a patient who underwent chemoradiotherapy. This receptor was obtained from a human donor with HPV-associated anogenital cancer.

CDR3 DNA: TGTGCCAGCAGTTACCCGACAGGCGCCTGGAACACTGAAGCTTTCTTT. It is translated as CASSYPTGAWNTEAFF. This chain joins TRBV6-5 and TRBJ1-1, with TRBD1 as a possible D gene (6 bases). CDR1 MNHEY and CDR2 SVGAGI come from the germline V gene. The CDR3 has 16 residues. V lost 2 bases to trimming and J lost 1 base, with 14 bases between them.